These 8 T cell receptor beta chains came from one sample sequenced in a study of blood T cell repertoires in COVID-19. Assay: immunoSEQ multiplex PCR; the TCRdb copy retains only in-frame clones and omits some. The sample contains fewer than 40,000 clones, 70% to 90% of which appear only once. Material for sequencing was peripheral blood. The receptor source for this set is a woman over 75 with active or convalescent COVID-19.

This chain joins TRBV6-1 and TRBJ1-6; D remains ambiguous. CDR1 is MNHNS and CDR2 is SASEGT in the germline V gene. The V end lost 1 base, the J end lost 0 bases, and 10 bases lay between the germline ends. This CDR3 region has 17 residues. CDR3 in amino acids: CASSEVAVSSYNSPLHF. The CDR3 nucleotides read TGTGCCAGCAGTGAAGTGGCGGTGAGCTCCTATAATTCACCCCTCCACTTT.

The V call is TRBV6-2 or TRBV6-3, the J call TRBJ2-2; D is perhaps TRBD1 (8 bases). CDR1 is MNHEY and CDR2 is SVGEGT in the germline V gene. The ends were cut back, 4 bases at V and 0 bases at J, with 21 bases in the middle. This CDR3 is built from 19 residues. The CDR3 loop is CASSFTTGEGSSNTGELFF. CDR3 coding DNA: TGTGCCAGCAGTTTCACGACAGGGGAGGGGTCCTCGAACACCGGGGAGCTGTTTTTT.

V gene TRBV30 combines with J gene TRBJ2-2, with 7 bases lining up with TRBD1. Germline loops: CDR1 GTSNPN, CDR2 SVGIG (reference sequence). Trimming cost V 3 bases and J 4 bases; bases outside gene matches: 5. CDR3 length: 14 residues. Here the CDR3 reads CAWRVTGATGELFF. The CDR3 DNA follows: TGTGCCTGGAGGGTAACAGGGGCCACCGGGGAGCTGTTTTTT.

This clone has a single count. The chain couples TRBV29-1 to TRBJ2-1; 11 positions match TRBD2. The CDR3 is 15 amino acids. CDR1 SQVTM and CDR2 ANQGSEA come from the germline V gene. V dropped 5 bases and J dropped 4; count of bases not matched to a gene: 7. The CDR3 loop is CSVLAGGTLYNEQFF. Here the CDR3 DNA reads TGCAGCGTTCTAGCGGGGGGTACCCTTTACAATGAGCAGTTCTTC.

The V call is TRBV11-2, the J call TRBJ2-1, with 11 bases aligning to TRBD2. This CDR3 contains 15 residues. Germline lookup yields CDR1 SGHAT and CDR2 FQNNGV. The trim removed 5 bases at V and 4 bases at J, leaving 4 bases unmatched. The CDR3 sequence: CASSPSGGLYNEQFF. In DNA form, the CDR3 reads TGTGCCAGCAGCCCTAGCGGGGGGCTTTACAATGAGCAGTTCTTC. The variable domain in full, completed from reference TRBV11-2 and TRBJ2-1, reads EAGVAQSPRYKIIEKRQSVAFWCNPISGHATLYWYQQILGQGPKLLIQFQNNGVVDDSQLPKDRFSAERLKGVDSTLKIQPAKLEDSAVYLCASSPSGGLYNEQFFGPGTRLTVL.

The V gene is TRBV3-1 (or the pseudogene TRBV3-2), the J gene TRBJ1-2; 7 positions agree with TRBD1. V trimming: 0 bases; J trimming: 6 bases; junction bases outside the gene matches: 7. CDR1 LGHDT and CDR2 YNNKEL come from the germline V gene (reference sequence). The CDR3 loop spans 15 amino acids. As DNA, the CDR3 is TGTGCCAGCAGCCAAGATGAGGGGGCGCTTGATGGCTACACCTTC. It yields the protein CASSQDEGALDGYTF.

The chain combines TRBV5-1 with TRBJ1-3; TRBD1 might be the D (6 bases). In germline, CDR1 is SGHRS, CDR2 YFSETQ. This CDR3 is built from 13 residues. Trimming took 1 base from V and 7 from J, leaving 9 bases between them. CDR3 nucleotide sequence: TGCGCCAGCAGCTTGATGGGGGCGAACACCATATATTTT. It translates to CASSLMGANTIYF.

The chain couples TRBV29-1 to TRBJ2-1, with 8 positions matching TRBD1. The CDR3 extends over 11 amino acids. Germline V lookup: CDR1 SQVTM, CDR2 ANQGSEA. V shed 3 bases, J shed 12 bases, and the junction held 4 bases outside the gene matches. The CDR3 region is CSVDRGLSQFF. In nucleotides, the CDR3 is TGCAGCGTTGACAGGGGGCTTTCGCAGTTCTTC.